A selection of T cell receptor beta chains follows, all from one sample in a study of blood T cell repertoires in COVID-19. Here immunoSEQ multiplex PCR was the method, and the copy in TCRdb shows in-frame clones only, minus some. The sample includes some 120,000 clones, over 70% seen only once; the top ten take approximately 6.3%. The sequenced material came from peripheral blood. The source of these receptors is a man older than 75 with active or convalescent COVID-19. Both conserved end residues are trimmed from each CDR3. Each record gives: V gene, CDR3 length, CDR3 protein.

TRBV6-2/TRBV6-3 | 12 | ASSYSRVRETQY
TRBV6-6 | 13 | ASSSGFLGNQPQH
TRBV12-2 | 14 | ASRLGFRDRGQPQH
TRBV5-6 | 14 | AGSRNPQGYNSPLH
TRBV7-7 | 12 | ASSLAQGMSEQF
TRBV29-1 | 14 | SVSYSTGTSTDTQY
TRBV24-1 | 14 | ATSDLGDRGIYGYT
TRBV2 | 10 | ASGQGQETQY
TRBV28 | 10 | ASRRRGSGYT
TRBV19 | 13 | ASSPSRDSNQPQH
TRBV7-8 | 13 | ASSSDRPHNSPLH
TRBV19 | 13 | ASSLESLLVNEQF
TRBV14 | 12 | ASSRIQGETEAF
TRBV6-2/TRBV6-3 | 15 | ASSPLKGQGNTGELF
TRBV6-5 | 11 | ASSLNQGFGYT